Described below is a single T cell receptor beta chain sequence and its context. The assay was immunoSEQ multiplex PCR, and TCRdb's table has in-frame clones only and misses some. The sample has some 490,000 clones, about 88% seen once. The data are from a study of blood T cell repertoires in COVID-19. Overall study context: Acute-phase and convalescent COVID-19 samples originated in the United States, Italy and Spain. The analysed material was cDNA or gDNA that came from T cells, B-cell-depleted T cells, or PBMCs.

Germline CDR1 and CDR2: SGHDT and YYEEEE. Trimming took off 6 bases at V and 8 bases at J, with 18 bases between the two ends. The CDR3 sequence is 15 residues long. All enrollees were roughly 18 to 89 years old and from 25 or so US areas. Participants' reported clinical history set cohort assignment. This clonotype was sampled from a woman aged 60-70 years who had recovered from COVID-19. This chain uses TRBV5-6 with TRBJ1-6, with a tentative D call TRBD1 (5 bases). Sequenced input: PBMCs or T cells enriched from blood (not recorded which). For the CDR3, the DNA is TGTGCCAGCACCGCGTCCCCGACAGATTATTCACCCCTCCACTTT. Residues: CASTASPTDYSPLHF.